These 24 T cell receptor beta chains were sequenced from one sample in a study of a mutant IDH1 vaccine in newly diagnosed glioma. These receptors are not linked to any known antigen. Generated by immunoSEQ multiplex PCR, the TCRdb table keeps only in-frame clones and is missing some. This table holds about 32,000 clones, roughly 86% found once. The time point was: week 35, safety follow-up. Every vaccination contained 300 ug of the mutant IDH1 20-mer peptide and was paired with topical imiquimod. The sample was PBMCs, taken from a glioma patient whose treatment included an IDH1 peptide vaccine. The receptors originated from a man under 40 with glioma.

J is TRBJ1-2 and V is TRBV18; a possible D gene is TRBD1 (5 bases). This CDR3 comprises 16 residues. V was pared by 2 bases and J by 1 base, with 14 bases between. Germline V lookup: CDR1 KGHSH, CDR2 LQKENI. CDR3 in amino acids: CASSPRQGEFNYGYTF. The CDR3 nucleotides read TGTGCCAGCTCACCAAGGCAGGGTGAATTTAACTATGGCTACACCTTC.

The CDR3 DNA sequence: TGCGCCAGCAGCCAAGCGAGTAGCGGGAGCTACGAGCAGTACTTC. It encodes CASSQASSGSYEQYF. The chain has TRBV4-1 and TRBJ2-7, with TRBD2 identical over 9 bases. In germline, CDR1 is MGHRA, CDR2 YSYEKL. J lost 3 bases, V lost 1 base, and 4 bases had no gene match. The CDR3 is made up of 15 amino acids.

The chain has TRBV10-3 and TRBJ1-1; D is ambiguous. Germline V gives CDR1 ENHRY, CDR2 SYGVKD. Trimming left V 0 bases short and J 1 base short, with 9 bases between. The CDR3 is 15 amino acids. The CDR3 reads CAISESSGWNTEAFF. The CDR3 DNA sequence: TGTGCCATCAGTGAGTCATCGGGGTGGAACACTGAAGCTTTCTTT.

This CDR3 is CASRGQGSSFEAFF. For the CDR3, the DNA is TGTGCCAGCAGGGGACAGGGTTCTTCGTTTGAAGCTTTCTTT. The V gene is TRBV11-2, the J gene TRBJ1-1; TRBD1 matches at 9 bases. After removal of 6 bases from V and 7 bases from J, the junction contained 9 bases not matched to a gene. Germline CDR1 reads SGHAT; CDR2 reads FQNNGV. The CDR3 contains 14 residues.

This clone is a singleton in its sample. The chain is built from TRBV15 and TRBJ2-7; a weak D match, TRBD1 (6 bases). The germline V gene has CDR1 LNHNV and CDR2 YYDKDF (reference sequence). V was clipped by 1 base and J by 1 base, with 11 bases between them. This CDR3 has 15 residues. The CDR3: CATSRATGSSYEQYF. The CDR3 DNA reads as TGTGCCACCAGCAGAGCAACAGGGTCTTCCTACGAGCAGTACTTC.

J is TRBJ2-7 and V is TRBV19; D possibly corresponds to TRBD2 (7 bases). Trimming removed 4 bases at V and 1 base at J, with 11 bases between. This CDR3 has 14 residues. CDR1 is LNHDA and CDR2 is SQIVND in the germline V gene (reference sequence). The CDR3 nucleotides are TGTGCCAGTAGTAAAAGGGGGGGATCCTACGAGCAGTACTTC. Protein: CASSKRGGSYEQYF.

The rearrangement uses TRBV12-5 and TRBJ2-1, with a weak D call TRBD2 (5 bases). Trimming cost V 3 bases and J 1 base, with 10 bases left between them. The CDR3 has 15 residues. Germline CDR1 is LGHNT and CDR2 is FRNRAP. In DNA, the CDR3 is TGTGCTAGTGGTTTTGGGGAGTTTTCCTACAATGAGCAGTTCTTC. It encodes CASGFGEFSYNEQFF.

J is TRBJ2-7 and V is TRBV4-1; D remains unclear. CDR3 length: 15 amino acids. From germline, CDR1 is MGHRA and CDR2 YSYEKL. The V gene lost 1 base and the J gene lost 2 bases, with 12 bases spanning the gap. CDR3 amino acids: CASSQGPSSAYEQYF. The CDR3 DNA reads as TGCGCCAGCAGCCAAGGCCCCTCGTCAGCCTACGAGCAGTACTTC.

This sequence joins TRBV25-1 and TRBJ1-2; the D gene is possibly TRBD1 (5 bases). The CDR3 has 14 residues. The V and J ends lost 2 bases and 4 bases respectively, with 11 bases between them. Germline-derived CDR1 and CDR2 are MGHDK and SYGVNS. The CDR3 region has the DNA TGTGCCAGCAGTGAAGTCGGGGGTTTCTATGGCTACACCTTC. Amino acid sequence: CASSEVGGFYGYTF.

This chain connects TRBV11-2 to TRBJ2-7; D may be TRBD1 (6 bases). With 5 bases removed from V and 0 bases from J, the gap between germline ends came to 14 bases. This CDR3 spans 15 amino acids. Looked up from germline, CDR1 is SGHAT and CDR2 is FQNNGV. CDR3 nucleotides: TGTGCCAGCAGCCAGGGGCCAGCCAACTCCTACGAGCAGTACTTC. Amino acid sequence: CASSQGPANSYEQYF.

The genes are TRBV7-2 and TRBJ1-5; weak D call: TRBD1 (6 bases). Between the trimmed V and J ends, which lost 4 bases and 2 bases, there was a span of 9 bases. This CDR3 is 14 amino acids long. Germline CDR1 and CDR2: SGHTA and FQGNSA. CDR3 sequence: CASSSAGGNQPQHF. CDR3 coding DNA: TGTGCCAGCAGCTCTGCAGGGGGCAATCAGCCCCAGCATTTT.

In this sample, this clone turned up a few times. The V gene is TRBV12-1, the J gene TRBJ2-2; TRBD2, as called in the table, went unchecked against the DNA. TRBV12-1 is shown as a pseudogene. The CDR3 extends over 17 amino acids. The CDR3, as DNA: TGTGCCAGCAGCGCGAAACTAGCGGGAGGGCGGATCGGGGAGCTGTTTTTT. It translates to CASSAKLAGGRIGELFF.

The rearrangement joins TRBV7-9 to TRBJ1-2; unclear D gene. In germline, CDR1 is SEHNR, CDR2 FQNEAQ (reference sequence). This CDR3 spans 12 amino acids. The germline V and J ends were trimmed by 8 bases and 10 bases, with 17 bases remaining between them. CDR3: CASLFGPGDYTF. CDR3 coding DNA: TGTGCCAGCCTTTTTGGGCCCGGAGACTACACCTTC.

The chain uses TRBV18 and TRBJ2-1; the match to TRBD2 covers 8 bases. CDR1 and CDR2 from the germline V gene are KGHSH and LQKENI. The CDR3 runs to 14 residues. Trimming cost V 4 bases and J 2 bases; bases outside gene matches: 1. For the CDR3, the DNA is TGTGCCAGCTCACTAGCGGGGACCTACAATGAGCAGTTCTTC. It yields the protein CASSLAGTYNEQFF.

This clone was recorded only once. The chain joins TRBV12-5 to TRBJ2-3; 7 nucleotides line up with TRBD2. CDR1 and CDR2 (germline): LGHNT, FRNRAP. The J segment lost 5 bases and the V segment lost 0 bases, leaving 14 bases of the junction unmatched. This CDR3 is built from 18 residues. CDR3 amino acids: CASGLVLSLLAERDTQYF. The CDR3 coding sequence is TGTGCTAGTGGTTTGGTACTTTCATTGCTAGCGGAGAGAGATACGCAGTATTTT. The full variable domain, in which reference TRBV12-5 and TRBJ2-3 provide the parts outside the CDR3, is DARVTQTPRHKVTEMGQEVTMRCQPILGHNTVFWYRQTMMQGLELLAYFRNRAPLDDSGMPKDRFSAEMPDATLATLKIQPSEPRDSAVYFCASGLVLSLLAERDTQYFGPGTRLTVL.

The chain uses TRBV27 and TRBJ1-2; D gene uncertain. Trimming removed 2 bases from V and 1 base from J, with 5 bases in between. The CDR3 has 13 residues. Germline V gives CDR1 MNHEY, CDR2 SMNVEV (reference sequence). This CDR3 is CASSLGYNYGYTF. Written as DNA, the CDR3 is TGTGCCAGCAGTTTAGGCTATAACTATGGCTACACCTTC.

The chain is built from TRBV5-1 and TRBJ2-2, with no clear D. The CDR3 spans 15 residues. The germline V and J ends were trimmed by 0 bases and 0 bases, with 6 bases remaining between them. Germline loops: CDR1 SGHRS, CDR2 YFSETQ. The CDR3 DNA reads TGCGCCAGCAGCTTGGCCTTAGCGAACACCGGGGAGCTGTTTTTT. It encodes CASSLALANTGELFF.

The chain couples TRBV5-1 to TRBJ2-7; TRBD2 matches at 13 bases. The J segment lost 6 bases and the V segment lost 4 bases, leaving 4 bases of the junction unmatched. Germline V CDR1 and CDR2: SGHRS, YFSETQ. This CDR3 region has 14 residues. The CDR3 bases are TGCGCCAGCAGCCGGACTAGCGGGAGTAGCGAGCAGTACTTC. Translating gives CASSRTSGSSEQYF.

The J gene is TRBJ1-4, the V gene TRBV2; D call uncertain. Germline V gene lookup returns CDR1 SNHLY and CDR2 FYNNEI. Trimming took 7 bases from V and 0 from J, leaving 9 bases between them. The length of the CDR3 is 14 residues. The DNA of the CDR3 is TGTGCCAGCAAGCTCTTGGCAACTAATGAAAAACTGTTTTTT. This translates into CASKLLATNEKLFF.

This clone appeared once. The chain uses TRBV7-6 and TRBJ1-5; D is unresolved. This CDR3 is built from 16 residues. CDR1 and CDR2 (germline): SGHVS, FNYEAQ. V lost 1 base and J 1 base, leaving 11 bases between the germline ends. The DNA of the CDR3 is TGTGCCAGCAGCTTAGGGTCTGAGGAAAGCAATCAGCCCCAGCATTTT. Translated, it gives CASSLGSEESNQPQHF.

The chain uses TRBV27 and TRBJ2-7, with D unresolved. Germline V lookup: CDR1 MNHEY, CDR2 SMNVEV (reference sequence). This CDR3 is built from 16 residues. With 5 bases removed from V and 0 bases from J, the gap between germline ends came to 17 bases. The CDR3 here is CASSTTRHDGSYEQYF. In DNA form, the CDR3 reads TGTGCCAGCAGTACTACCCGACATGACGGCTCCTACGAGCAGTACTTC.

The rearrangement joins TRBV7-6 to TRBJ1-2, with a tentative D call TRBD1 (6 bases). Trimming left V 1 base short and J 4 bases short, with 13 bases between. CDR1 and CDR2 from the germline V gene are SGHVS and FNYEAQ. The CDR3 covers 15 residues. The CDR3 region is CASSLDEGESYGYTF. CDR3 sequence (DNA): TGTGCCAGCAGCTTAGACGAGGGGGAGTCCTATGGCTACACCTTC.

This chain connects TRBV27 to TRBJ1-1, with D uncertain. The CDR3 length is 15 residues. CDR1 MNHEY and CDR2 SMNVEV come from the germline V gene (reference sequence). V dropped 0 bases and J dropped 1 base, with 9 bases sitting between them. CDR3 protein: CASSLSIIGNTEAFF. The CDR3 nucleotides are TGTGCCAGCAGTTTATCGATTATAGGGAACACTGAAGCTTTCTTT.

The rearrangement joins TRBV20-1 to TRBJ1-2, with D possibly TRBD1 on 5 matching bases. This CDR3 contains 11 residues. The germline V gene encodes CDR1 DFQATT and CDR2 SNEGSKA (reference sequence). With 3 bases removed from V and 8 bases from J, the gap between germline ends came to 10 bases. Here the CDR3 DNA reads TGCAGTGCTAGTCCCGGGGACGGCTACACCTTC. Translated, it gives CSASPGDGYTF.